Following are 3 T cell receptor beta chains from one sample sequenced in a study of blood T cell repertoires in COVID-19. Libraries were prepared by immunoSEQ multiplex PCR; TCRdb keeps only in-frame clonotypes and omits some of them. This table has 75,000 to 95,000 clones, 55% to 80% appearing once. The sequenced material came from peripheral blood. The receptors were sampled from a woman aged 60-75 years in a cohort sampled during active or convalescent COVID-19.

The chain employs TRBV9 and TRBJ1-4; D unclear. CDR1 is SGDLS and CDR2 is YYNGEE in the germline V gene. V shed 3 bases and J shed 0 bases, with 9 bases lying between them. The CDR3 loop spans 15 amino acids. In DNA, the CDR3 is TGTGCCAGCAGCGCCTCCGGGGCAACTAATGAAAAACTGTTTTTT. It specifies CASSASGATNEKLFF.

This chain connects TRBV7-9 to TRBJ2-2; D ambiguous. The CDR3 covers 16 residues. Germline CDR1 and CDR2: SEHNR and FQNEAQ (reference sequence). The V gene lost 5 bases and the J gene lost 0 bases, with 13 bases spanning the gap. The CDR3 coding sequence is TGTGCCAGCAGCCCCTCGGCAGGTTCGAACACCGGGGAGCTGTTTTTT. Protein: CASSPSAGSNTGELFF.

The rearrangement joins TRBV5-6 to TRBJ1-1; the match to TRBD1 covers 7 bases. The V and J ends lost 4 bases and 6 bases, in that order; junction bases with no gene match: 9. The CDR3 has 14 residues. CDR1 and CDR2 from the germline V gene are SGHDT and YYEEEE. The CDR3: CASSNYDRVAEAFF. CDR3 coding DNA: TGTGCCAGCAGCAACTACGACAGGGTCGCTGAAGCTTTCTTT.